This passage covers 10 T cell receptor beta chains from one sample sequenced in a study of cytomegalovirus exposure and HLA in healthy donors (dated by TCRdb to about 2017). Receptors were amplified or captured by the immunoSEQ multiplex PCR assay. TCRdb's version of the immuneACCESS table is confined to in-frame rearrangements and falls short of the full clone set. An unresolved V gene accounts for under half of the shortfall where checked; the remainder is of unknown origin. In all, the sample holds some 270,000 clones, and 80% to 90% of those were seen once. The ten largest clones take up around 1% of the sample. Material: PBMCs. These receptors were collected from a woman younger than 30 in good health and CMV-seronegative.

The rearrangement uses TRBV10-3 and TRBJ2-5; D possibly corresponds to TRBD2 (6 bases). V dropped 3 bases and J dropped 5 bases, with 13 bases sitting between them. CDR1 is ENHRY, CDR2 SYGVKD, per germline. There are 14 residues in the CDR3. CDR3 bases: TGTGCCATCAGTGAATTGACTAGTTTCGAGACCCAGTACTTC. Translated, it gives CAISELTSFETQYF.

V is TRBV27 and J is TRBJ1-2; a possible D gene is TRBD1 (5 bases). CDR3 length: 14 amino acids. Germline V gene sequence: CDR1 MNHEY, CDR2 SMNVEV (reference sequence). The V end was cut by 4 bases, the J end by 8 bases, with 17 bases between. CDR3 in DNA: TGTGCCAGCAGTTACAGCGGAGGGGTTAAGGGCTACACCTTC. Amino acid sequence: CASSYSGGVKGYTF.

The gene calls are TRBV28 and TRBJ2-7, with D possibly TRBD1 on 6 matching bases. The germline V and J ends were trimmed by 2 bases and 2 bases, with 16 bases remaining between them. Germline CDR1 MDHEN, CDR2 SYDVKM. The CDR3 contains 16 residues. CDR3 in amino acids: CASSLSGGRGTYEQYF. In nucleotides, the CDR3 is TGTGCCAGCAGTTTAAGCGGTGGCAGGGGAACCTACGAGCAGTACTTC.

This clone was seen just once. V and J are TRBV5-1 and TRBJ1-4, with 8 bases aligning to TRBD1. Germline V gene data show CDR1 as SGHRS and CDR2 as YFSETQ. Trimming removed 2 bases from V and 3 bases from J; junction bases left unmatched: 6. The CDR3 contains 16 residues. The CDR3 DNA reads TGCGCCAGCAGCTTCGGGTCACAGGGGGCTAATGAAAAACTGTTTTTT. Protein sequence: CASSFGSQGANEKLFF.

The chain employs TRBV5-1 and TRBJ2-2, with 7 bases that match TRBD1. The CDR3 runs to 15 residues. V shed 2 bases, J shed 1 base, and the junction held 2 bases outside the gene matches. Germline V gene data show CDR1 as SGHRS and CDR2 as YFSETQ. CDR3 residues: CASSFGQENTGELFF. The CDR3 DNA reads as TGCGCCAGCAGCTTTGGACAGGAGAACACCGGGGAGCTGTTTTTT. The entire variable domain, with the rest obtained from reference TRBV5-1 and TRBJ2-2, is as follows: KAGVTQTPRYLIKTRGQQVTLSCSPISGHRSVSWYQQTPGQGLQFLFEYFSETQRNKGNFPGRFSGRQFSNSRSEMNVSTLELGDSALYLCASSFGQENTGELFFGEGSRLTVL.

In this sample, this clone turned up once. The chain links TRBV2 to TRBJ2-3, with 12 bases fitting TRBD2. The trim removed 5 bases at V and 5 bases at J, leaving 14 bases unmatched. Germline V gene data show CDR1 as SNHLY and CDR2 as FYNNEI. The CDR3 is 18 amino acids. This CDR3 reads CASSRIKTSGSPGDTQYF. As DNA, the CDR3 is TGTGCCAGCAGTCGGATAAAGACTAGCGGGAGCCCGGGAGATACGCAGTATTTT.

About this clone itself: One end of the junction is discordant with germline, which a read error may explain. The chain has TRBV7-7 and TRBJ2-5; 16 bases fit TRBD2. Germline CDR1 is SSHAT and CDR2 is FNYEAQ (reference sequence). The CDR3 sequence is 17 residues long. The CDR3 coding sequence is TGTGCTAGCAGCTCGGGACTAGCGGGGGGGTTCTCCGTGACCCAGTACTTC. It encodes CASSSGLAGGFSVTQYF.

In DNA, the CDR3 is TGTGCCAGCAGTTACTCCGGCGGGTCGAGGGACTATGGCTACACCTTC. This translates into CASSYSGGSRDYGYTF. The rearrangement uses TRBV6-5 and TRBJ1-2; D uncertain. Germline V gene lookup returns CDR1 MNHEY and CDR2 SVGAGI. This CDR3 spans 16 amino acids. V was shortened by 0 bases and J by 3 bases, with 14 bases between the two germline ends.

The rearrangement links TRBV7-3 to TRBJ2-5; a possible D gene is TRBD1 (5 bases). CDR3 length equals 13 residues. The germline V and J ends were trimmed by 3 bases and 2 bases, with 7 bases remaining between them. Germline CDR1 SGHTA, CDR2 FQGTGA. CDR3 nucleotide sequence: TGTGCCAGCAGCTTCGCAGGGCAAGAGACCCAGTACTTC. Protein: CASSFAGQETQYF.

This rearrangement joins TRBV7-9 to TRBJ2-7, with D possibly being TRBD1 (6 bases). Trimming cost V 1 base and J 10 bases, with 17 bases left between them. Germline V gene sequence: CDR1 SEHNR, CDR2 FQNEAQ (reference sequence). The CDR3 has 14 amino acids. The CDR3, as DNA: TGTGCCAGCAGCTTAGATCTGGGGGCTTTGGAACAGTACTTC. Translation: CASSLDLGALEQYF.